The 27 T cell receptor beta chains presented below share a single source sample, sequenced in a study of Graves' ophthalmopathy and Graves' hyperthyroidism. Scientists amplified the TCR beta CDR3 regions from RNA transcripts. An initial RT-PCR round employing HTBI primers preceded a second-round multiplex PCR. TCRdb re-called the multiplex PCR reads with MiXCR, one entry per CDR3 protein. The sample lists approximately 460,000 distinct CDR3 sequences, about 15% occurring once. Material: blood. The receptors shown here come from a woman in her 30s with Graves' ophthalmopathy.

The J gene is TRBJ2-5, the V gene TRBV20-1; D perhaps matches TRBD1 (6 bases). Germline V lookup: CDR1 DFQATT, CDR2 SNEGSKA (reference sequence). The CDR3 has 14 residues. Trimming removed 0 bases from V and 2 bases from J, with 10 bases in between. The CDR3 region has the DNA TGCAGTGCTAGAGACACAGGGATACAAGAGACCCAGTACTTC. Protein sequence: CSARDTGIQETQYF.

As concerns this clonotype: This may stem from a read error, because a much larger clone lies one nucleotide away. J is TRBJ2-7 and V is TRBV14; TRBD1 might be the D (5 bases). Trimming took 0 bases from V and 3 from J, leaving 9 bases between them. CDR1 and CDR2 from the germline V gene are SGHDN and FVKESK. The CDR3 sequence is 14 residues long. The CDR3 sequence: CASSQEPGFYEQYF. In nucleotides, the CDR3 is TGTGCCAGCAGCCAAGAACCAGGGTTCTACGAGCAGTACTTC.

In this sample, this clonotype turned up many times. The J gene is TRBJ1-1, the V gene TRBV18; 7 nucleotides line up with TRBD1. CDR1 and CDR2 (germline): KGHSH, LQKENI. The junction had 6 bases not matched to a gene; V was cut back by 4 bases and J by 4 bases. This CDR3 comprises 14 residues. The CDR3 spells CASSRRTGVTEAFF. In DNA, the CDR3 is TGTGCCAGCTCACGAAGGACAGGCGTCACTGAAGCTTTCTTT.

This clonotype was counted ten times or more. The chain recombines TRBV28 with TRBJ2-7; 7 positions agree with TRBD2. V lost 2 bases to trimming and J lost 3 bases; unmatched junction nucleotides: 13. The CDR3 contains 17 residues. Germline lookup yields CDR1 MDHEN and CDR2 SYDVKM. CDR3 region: CASSLLPPGGRYYEQYF. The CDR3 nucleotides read TGTGCCAGCAGTTTACTTCCGCCGGGAGGCAGGTACTACGAGCAGTACTTC.

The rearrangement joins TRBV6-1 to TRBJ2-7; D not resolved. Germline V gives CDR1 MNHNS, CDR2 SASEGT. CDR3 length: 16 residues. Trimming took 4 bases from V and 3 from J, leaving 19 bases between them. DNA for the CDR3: TGTGCCAGCAGTGCCGGTCCACGGATTGTTCACTACGAGCAGTACTTC. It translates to CASSAGPRIVHYEQYF.

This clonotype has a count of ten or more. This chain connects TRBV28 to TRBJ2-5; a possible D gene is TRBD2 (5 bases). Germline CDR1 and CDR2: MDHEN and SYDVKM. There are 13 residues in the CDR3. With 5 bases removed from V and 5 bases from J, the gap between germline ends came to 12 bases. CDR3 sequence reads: CASSPGDEETQYF. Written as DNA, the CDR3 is TGTGCCAGCAGTCCCGGGGATGAGGAGACCCAGTACTTC.

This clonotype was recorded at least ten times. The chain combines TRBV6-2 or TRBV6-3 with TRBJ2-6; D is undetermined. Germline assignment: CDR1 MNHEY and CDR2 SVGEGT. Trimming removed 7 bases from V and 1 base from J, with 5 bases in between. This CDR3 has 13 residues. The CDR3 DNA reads TGTGCCAGCACCCCGTCTGGGGCCAACGTCCTGACTTTC. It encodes CASTPSGANVLTF.

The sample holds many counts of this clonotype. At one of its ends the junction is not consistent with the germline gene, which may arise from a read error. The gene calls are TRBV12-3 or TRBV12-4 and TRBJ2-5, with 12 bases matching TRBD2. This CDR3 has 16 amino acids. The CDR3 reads CASSLENGLAGGGTDF. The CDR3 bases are TGTGCCAGCAGTTTGGAGAACGGGCTAGCGGGGGGGGGTACGGACTTC.

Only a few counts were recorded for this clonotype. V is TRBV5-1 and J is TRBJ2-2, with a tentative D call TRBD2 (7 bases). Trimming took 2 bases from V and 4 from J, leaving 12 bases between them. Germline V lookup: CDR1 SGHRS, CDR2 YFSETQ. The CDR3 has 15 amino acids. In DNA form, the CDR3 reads TGCGCCAGCAGCTTTAGGGGGGGAGCCACCGGGGAGCTGTTTTTT. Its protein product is CASSFRGGATGELFF.

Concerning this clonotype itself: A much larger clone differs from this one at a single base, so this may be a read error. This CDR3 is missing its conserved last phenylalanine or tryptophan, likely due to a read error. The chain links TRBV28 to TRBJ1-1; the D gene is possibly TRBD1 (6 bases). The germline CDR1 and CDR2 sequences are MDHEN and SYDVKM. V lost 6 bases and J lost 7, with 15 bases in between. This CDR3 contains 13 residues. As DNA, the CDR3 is TGTGCCAGCAGCTCGACCGACAGGATTGAAGCTTTCTTG. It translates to CASSSTDRIEAFL.

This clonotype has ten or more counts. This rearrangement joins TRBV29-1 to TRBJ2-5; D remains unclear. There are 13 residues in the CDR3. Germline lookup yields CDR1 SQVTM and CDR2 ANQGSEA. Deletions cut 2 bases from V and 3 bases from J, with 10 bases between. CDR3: CSVETAVEETQYF. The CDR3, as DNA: TGCAGCGTTGAAACGGCGGTGGAAGAGACCCAGTACTTC.

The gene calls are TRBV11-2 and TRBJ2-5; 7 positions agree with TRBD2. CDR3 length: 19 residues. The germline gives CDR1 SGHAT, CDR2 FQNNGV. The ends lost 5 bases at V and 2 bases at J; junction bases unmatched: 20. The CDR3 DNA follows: TGTGCCAGCAGCCACAGCAGGCAGACTGGCGGGGGACCACAAGAGACCCAGTACTTC. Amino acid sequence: CASSHSRQTGGGPQETQYF.

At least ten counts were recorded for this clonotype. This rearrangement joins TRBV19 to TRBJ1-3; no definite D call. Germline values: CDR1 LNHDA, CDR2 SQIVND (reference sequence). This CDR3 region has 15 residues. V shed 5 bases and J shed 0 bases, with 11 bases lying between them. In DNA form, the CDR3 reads TGTGCCAGTAGTTCGCAGGCGATCTCTGGAAACACCATATATTTT. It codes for CASSSQAISGNTIYF. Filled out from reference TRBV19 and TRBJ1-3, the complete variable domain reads DGGITQSPKYLFRKEGQNVTLSCEQNLNHDAMYWYRQDPGQGLRLIYYSQIVNDFQKGDIAEGYSVSREKKESFPLTVTSAQKNPTAFYLCASSSQAISGNTIYFGEGSWLTVV.

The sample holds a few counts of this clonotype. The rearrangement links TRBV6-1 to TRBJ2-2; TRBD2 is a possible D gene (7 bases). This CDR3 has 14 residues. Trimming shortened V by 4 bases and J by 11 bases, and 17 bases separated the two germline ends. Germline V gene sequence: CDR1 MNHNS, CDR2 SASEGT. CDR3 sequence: CASSAKYRGAELFF. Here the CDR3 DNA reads TGTGCCAGCAGTGCCAAGTACCGGGGGGCCGAGCTGTTTTTT.

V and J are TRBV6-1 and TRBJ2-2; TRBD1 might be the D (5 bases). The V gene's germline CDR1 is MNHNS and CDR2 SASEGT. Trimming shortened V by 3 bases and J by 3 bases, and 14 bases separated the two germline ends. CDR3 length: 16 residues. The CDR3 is CASSDRFRADTGELFF. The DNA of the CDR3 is TGTGCCAGCAGTGACCGCTTCAGGGCGGACACCGGGGAGCTGTTTTTT.

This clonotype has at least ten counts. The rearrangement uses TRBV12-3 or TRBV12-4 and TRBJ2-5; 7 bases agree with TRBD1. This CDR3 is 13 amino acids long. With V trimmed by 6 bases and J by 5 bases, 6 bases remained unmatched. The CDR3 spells CASRPGQKETQYF. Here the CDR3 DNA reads TGTGCCAGCAGACCGGGACAGAAGGAGACCCAGTACTTC.

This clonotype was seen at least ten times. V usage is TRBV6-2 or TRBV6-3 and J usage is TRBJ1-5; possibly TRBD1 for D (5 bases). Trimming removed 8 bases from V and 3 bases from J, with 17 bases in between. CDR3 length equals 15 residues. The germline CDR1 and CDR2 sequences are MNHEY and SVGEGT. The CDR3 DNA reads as TGTGCCAGCTACCCGGGGGGGAACCTCAATCAGCCCCAGCATTTT. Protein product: CASYPGGNLNQPQHF.

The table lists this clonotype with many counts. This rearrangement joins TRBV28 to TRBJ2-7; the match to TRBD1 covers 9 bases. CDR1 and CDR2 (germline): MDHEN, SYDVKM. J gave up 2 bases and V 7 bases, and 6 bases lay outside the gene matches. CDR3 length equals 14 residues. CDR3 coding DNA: TGTGCCAGCAAACGACAGGGGGATGCCTACGAGCAGTACTTC. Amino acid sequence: CASKRQGDAYEQYF.

The CDR3, as DNA: TGTGCCAGTAGTATAGGTACAGGGGCGAACTATGGCTACACCTTC. This encodes CASSIGTGANYGYTF. The chain recombines TRBV19 with TRBJ1-2, with TRBD1 matching over 7 bases. Trimming took 1 base from V and 2 from J; bases not matched to a gene: 4. There are 15 residues in the CDR3. Germline V lookup: CDR1 LNHDA, CDR2 SQIVND (reference sequence).

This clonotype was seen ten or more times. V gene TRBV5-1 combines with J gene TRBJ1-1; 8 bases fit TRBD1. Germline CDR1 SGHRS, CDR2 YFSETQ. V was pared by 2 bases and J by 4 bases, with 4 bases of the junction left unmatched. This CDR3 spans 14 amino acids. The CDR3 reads CASSLNRGSTEAFF. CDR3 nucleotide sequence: TGCGCCAGCAGCTTAAACAGGGGGAGCACTGAAGCTTTCTTT.

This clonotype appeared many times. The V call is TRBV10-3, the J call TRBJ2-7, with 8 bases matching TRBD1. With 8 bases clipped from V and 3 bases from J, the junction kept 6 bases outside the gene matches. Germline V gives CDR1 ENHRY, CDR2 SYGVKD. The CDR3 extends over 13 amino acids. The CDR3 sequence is CAIGDRGGYEQYF. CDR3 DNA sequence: TGTGCCATCGGCGACAGGGGAGGCTACGAGCAGTACTTC.

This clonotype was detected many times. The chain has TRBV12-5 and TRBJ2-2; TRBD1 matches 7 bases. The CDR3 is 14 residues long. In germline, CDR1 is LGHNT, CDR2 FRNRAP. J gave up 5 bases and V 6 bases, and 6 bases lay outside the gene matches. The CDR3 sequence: CASGVGGWTGELFF. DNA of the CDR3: TGTGCTAGTGGAGTAGGGGGCTGGACCGGGGAGCTGTTTTTT.

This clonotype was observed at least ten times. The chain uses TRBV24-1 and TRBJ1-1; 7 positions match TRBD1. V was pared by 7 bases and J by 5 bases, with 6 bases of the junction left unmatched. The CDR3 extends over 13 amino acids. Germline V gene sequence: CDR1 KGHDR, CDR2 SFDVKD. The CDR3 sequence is CATRTGAGTEAFF. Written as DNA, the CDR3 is TGTGCCACCAGAACAGGGGCCGGGACTGAAGCTTTCTTT.

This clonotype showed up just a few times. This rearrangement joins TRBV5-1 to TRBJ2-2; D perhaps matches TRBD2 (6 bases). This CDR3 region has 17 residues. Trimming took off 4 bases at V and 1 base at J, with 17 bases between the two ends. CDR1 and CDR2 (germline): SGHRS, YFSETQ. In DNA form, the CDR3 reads TGCGCCAGCAGCAACCTGCGGACTAACGGGAACACCGGGGAGCTGTTTTTT. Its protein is CASSNLRTNGNTGELFF.

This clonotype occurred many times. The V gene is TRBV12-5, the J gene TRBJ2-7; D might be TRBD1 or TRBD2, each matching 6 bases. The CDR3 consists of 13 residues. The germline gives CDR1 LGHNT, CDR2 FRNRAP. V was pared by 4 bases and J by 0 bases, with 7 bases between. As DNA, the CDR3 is TGTGCTAGTGGTTGGGGGGCCTCCTACGAGCAGTACTTC. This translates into CASGWGASYEQYF. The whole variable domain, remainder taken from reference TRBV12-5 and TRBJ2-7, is DARVTQTPRHKVTEMGQEVTMRCQPILGHNTVFWYRQTMMQGLELLAYFRNRAPLDDSGMPKDRFSAEMPDATLATLKIQPSEPRDSAVYFCASGWGASYEQYFGPGTRLTVT.

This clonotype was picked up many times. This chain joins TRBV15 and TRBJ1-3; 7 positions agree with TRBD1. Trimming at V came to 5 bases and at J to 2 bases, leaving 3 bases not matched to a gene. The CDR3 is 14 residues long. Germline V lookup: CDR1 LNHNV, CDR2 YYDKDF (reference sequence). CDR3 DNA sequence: TGTGCCACCAGCGGAGGACAGGCTGGAAACACCATATATTTT. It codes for CATSGGQAGNTIYF.

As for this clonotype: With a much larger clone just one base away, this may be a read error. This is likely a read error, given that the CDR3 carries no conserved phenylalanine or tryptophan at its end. In nucleotides, the CDR3 is TGTGCCAGCAGCTTAGGAGCGGGAGGGCCTGAGACCCAGTACTAC. This encodes CASSLGAGGPETQYY. This chain connects TRBV7-9 to TRBJ2-5; 10 bases align to TRBD2. The length of the CDR3 is 15 residues. V gave up 1 base and J gave up 5 bases; unmatched junction bases: 4. CDR1 SEHNR and CDR2 FQNEAQ come from the germline V gene (reference sequence).